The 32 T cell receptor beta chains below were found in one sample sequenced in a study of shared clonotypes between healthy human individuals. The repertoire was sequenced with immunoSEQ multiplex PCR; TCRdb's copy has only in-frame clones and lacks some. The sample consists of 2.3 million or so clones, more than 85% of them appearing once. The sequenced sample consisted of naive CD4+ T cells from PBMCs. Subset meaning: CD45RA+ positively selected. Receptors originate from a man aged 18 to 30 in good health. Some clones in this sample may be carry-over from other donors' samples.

The CDR3 DNA sequence: TGTGCCAGCAGCTTAACCTGGACAGGGGACCGCTATGGCTACACCTTC. Its protein product is CASSLTWTGDRYGYTF. This chain links TRBV7-9 with TRBJ1-2, with 9 positions matching TRBD1. The CDR3 has 16 residues. The germline CDR1 and CDR2 sequences are SEHNR and FQNEAQ (reference sequence). The J segment lost 4 bases and the V segment lost 2 bases, leaving 8 bases of the junction unmatched.

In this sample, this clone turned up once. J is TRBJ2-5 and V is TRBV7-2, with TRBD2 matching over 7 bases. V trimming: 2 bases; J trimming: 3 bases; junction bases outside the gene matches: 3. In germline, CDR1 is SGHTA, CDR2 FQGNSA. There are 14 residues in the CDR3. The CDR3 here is CASSLLGREETQYF. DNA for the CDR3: TGTGCCAGCAGCTTATTGGGGAGGGAAGAGACCCAGTACTTC.

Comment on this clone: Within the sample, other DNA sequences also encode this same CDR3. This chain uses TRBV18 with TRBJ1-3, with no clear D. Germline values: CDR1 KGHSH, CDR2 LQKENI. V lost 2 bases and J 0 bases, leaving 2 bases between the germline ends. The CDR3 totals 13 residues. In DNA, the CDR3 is TGTGCCAGCTCACCATCCTCTGGAAACACCATATATTTT. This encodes CASSPSSGNTIYF.

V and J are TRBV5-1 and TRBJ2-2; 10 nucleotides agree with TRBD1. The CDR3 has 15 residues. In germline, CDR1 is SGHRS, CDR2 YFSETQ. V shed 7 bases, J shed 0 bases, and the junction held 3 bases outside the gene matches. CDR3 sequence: CASDGQGANTGELFF. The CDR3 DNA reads TGCGCCAGCGATGGACAGGGGGCGAACACCGGGGAGCTGTTTTTT.

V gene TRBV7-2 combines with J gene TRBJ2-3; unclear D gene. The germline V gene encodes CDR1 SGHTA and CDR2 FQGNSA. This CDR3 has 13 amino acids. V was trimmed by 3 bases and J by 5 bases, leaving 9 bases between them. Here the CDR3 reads CASSFTLGDTQYF. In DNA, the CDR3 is TGTGCCAGCAGCTTCACTCTCGGAGATACGCAGTATTTT.

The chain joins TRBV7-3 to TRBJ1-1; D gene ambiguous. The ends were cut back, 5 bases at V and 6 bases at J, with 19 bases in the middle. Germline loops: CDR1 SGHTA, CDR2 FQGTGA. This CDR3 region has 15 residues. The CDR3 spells CASSQDIGNGAEAFF. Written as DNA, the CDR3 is TGTGCCAGCAGCCAGGATATCGGAAACGGCGCTGAAGCTTTCTTT.

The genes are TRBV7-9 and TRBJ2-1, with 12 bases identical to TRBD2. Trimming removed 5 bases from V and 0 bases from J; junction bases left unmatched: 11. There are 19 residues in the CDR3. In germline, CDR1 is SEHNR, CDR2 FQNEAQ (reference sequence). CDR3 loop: CASSGGTSGFLSSYNEQFF. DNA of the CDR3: TGTGCCAGCAGCGGGGGGACTAGCGGGTTCCTTAGCTCCTACAATGAGCAGTTCTTC.

The DNA for the CDR3 is TGTGCCAGCAGTTTTCGAAACAGGGGGCTAGGGGAGACCCAGTACTTC. Amino acid sequence: CASSFRNRGLGETQYF. The chain uses TRBV28 and TRBJ2-5; 9 nucleotides match TRBD1. Germline V gene sequence: CDR1 MDHEN, CDR2 SYDVKM. The ends lost 3 bases at V and 5 bases at J; junction bases unmatched: 10. CDR3 length: 16 amino acids. Together with reference TRBV28 and TRBJ2-5, the CDR3 gives the full variable domain: DVKVTQSSRYLVKRTGEKVFLECVQDMDHENMFWYRQDPGLGLRLIYFSYDVKMKEKGDIPEGYSVSREKKERFSLILESASTNQTSMYLCASSFRNRGLGETQYFGPGTRLLVL.

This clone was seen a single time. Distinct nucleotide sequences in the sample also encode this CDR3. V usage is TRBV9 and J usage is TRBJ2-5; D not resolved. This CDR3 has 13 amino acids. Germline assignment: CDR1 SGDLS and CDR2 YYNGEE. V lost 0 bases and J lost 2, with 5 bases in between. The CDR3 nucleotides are TGTGCCAGCAGCGTAGACAGTCAAGAGACCCAGTACTTC. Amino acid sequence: CASSVDSQETQYF.

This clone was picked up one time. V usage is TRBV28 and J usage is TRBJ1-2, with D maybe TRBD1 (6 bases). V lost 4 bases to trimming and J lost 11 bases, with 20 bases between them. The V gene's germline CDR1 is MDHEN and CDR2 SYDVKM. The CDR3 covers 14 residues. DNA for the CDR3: TGTGCCAGCAGTTCCGGGGGGGGCGATCGGAGATACACCTTC. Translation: CASSSGGGDRRYTF.

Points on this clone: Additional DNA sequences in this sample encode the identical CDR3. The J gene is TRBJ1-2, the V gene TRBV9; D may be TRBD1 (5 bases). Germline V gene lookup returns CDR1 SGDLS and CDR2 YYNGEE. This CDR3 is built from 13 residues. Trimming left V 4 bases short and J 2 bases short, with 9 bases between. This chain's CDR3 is CASSPDRNYGYTF. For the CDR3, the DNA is TGTGCCAGCAGCCCAGACAGAAACTATGGCTACACCTTC.

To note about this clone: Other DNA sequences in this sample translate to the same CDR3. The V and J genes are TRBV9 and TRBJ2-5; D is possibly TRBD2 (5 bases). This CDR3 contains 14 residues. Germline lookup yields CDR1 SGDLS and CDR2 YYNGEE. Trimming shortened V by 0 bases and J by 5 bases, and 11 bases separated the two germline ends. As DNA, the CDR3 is TGTGCCAGCAGCGTAGCTAGCAGTCAGGAGACCCAGTACTTC. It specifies CASSVASSQETQYF. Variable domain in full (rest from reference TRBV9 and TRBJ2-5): DSGVTQTPKHLITATGQRVTLRCSPRSGDLSVYWYQQSLDQGLQFLIQYYNGEERAKGNILERFSAQQFPDLHSELNLSSLELGDSALYFCASSVASSQETQYFGPGTRLLVL.

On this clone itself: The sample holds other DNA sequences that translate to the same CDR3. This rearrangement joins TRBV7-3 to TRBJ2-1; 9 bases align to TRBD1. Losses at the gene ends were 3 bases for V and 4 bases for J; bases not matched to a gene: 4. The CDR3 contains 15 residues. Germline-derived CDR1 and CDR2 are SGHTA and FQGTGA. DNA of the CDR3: TGTGCCAGCAGCTTGGACAGGGGCCCTTACAATGAGCAGTTCTTC. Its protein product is CASSLDRGPYNEQFF.

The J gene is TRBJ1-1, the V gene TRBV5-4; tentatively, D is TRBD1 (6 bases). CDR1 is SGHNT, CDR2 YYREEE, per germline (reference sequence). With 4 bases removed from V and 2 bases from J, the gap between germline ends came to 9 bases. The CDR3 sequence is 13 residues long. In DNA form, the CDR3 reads TGTGCCAGCAGCCAGGACAGAAACACTGAAGCTTTCTTT. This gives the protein CASSQDRNTEAFF.

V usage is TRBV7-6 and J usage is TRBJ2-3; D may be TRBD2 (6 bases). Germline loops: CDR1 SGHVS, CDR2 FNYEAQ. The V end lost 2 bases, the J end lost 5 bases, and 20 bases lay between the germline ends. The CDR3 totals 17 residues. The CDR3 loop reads CASSLRGGGPTQDTQYF. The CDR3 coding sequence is TGTGCCAGCAGCTTACGGGGAGGCGGACCGACTCAAGATACGCAGTATTTT.

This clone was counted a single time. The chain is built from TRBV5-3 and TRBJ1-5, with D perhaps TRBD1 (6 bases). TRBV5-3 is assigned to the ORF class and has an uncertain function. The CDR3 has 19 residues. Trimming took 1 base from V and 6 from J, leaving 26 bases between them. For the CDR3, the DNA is TGTGCCAGAAGCTTGAGGGCTTCGGGGAGAGGGGAGGGGGGTCAGCCCCAGCATTTT. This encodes CARSLRASGRGEGGQPQHF.

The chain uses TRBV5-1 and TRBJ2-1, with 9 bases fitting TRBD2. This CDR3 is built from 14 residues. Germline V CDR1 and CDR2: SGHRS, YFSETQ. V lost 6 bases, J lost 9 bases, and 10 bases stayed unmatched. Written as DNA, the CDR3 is TGCGCCAGCACCTCAACTTTAGCGGGAGTTGAGCAGTTCTTC. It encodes CASTSTLAGVEQFF. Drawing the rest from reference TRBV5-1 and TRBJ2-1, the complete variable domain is KAGVTQTPRYLIKTRGQQVTLSCSPISGHRSVSWYQQTPGQGLQFLFEYFSETQRNKGNFPGRFSGRQFSNSRSEMNVSTLELGDSALYLCASTSTLAGVEQFFGPGTRLTVL.

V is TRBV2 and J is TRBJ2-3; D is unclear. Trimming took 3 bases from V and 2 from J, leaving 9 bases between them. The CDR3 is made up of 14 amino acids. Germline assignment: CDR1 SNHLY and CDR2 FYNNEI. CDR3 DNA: TGTGCCAGCAGTGAGCAGAGATTCACAGATACGCAGTATTTT. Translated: CASSEQRFTDTQYF. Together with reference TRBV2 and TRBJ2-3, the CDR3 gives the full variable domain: EPEVTQTPSHQVTQMGQEVILRCVPISNHLYFYWYRQILGQKVEFLVSFYNNEISEKSEIFDDQFSVERPDGSNFTLKIRSTKLEDSAMYFCASSEQRFTDTQYFGPGTRLTVL.

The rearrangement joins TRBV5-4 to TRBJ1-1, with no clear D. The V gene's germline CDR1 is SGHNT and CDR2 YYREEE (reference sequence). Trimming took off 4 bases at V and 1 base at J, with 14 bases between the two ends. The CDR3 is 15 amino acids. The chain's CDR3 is CASSPGPLENTEAFF. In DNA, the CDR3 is TGTGCCAGCAGCCCAGGACCGCTCGAGAACACTGAAGCTTTCTTT.

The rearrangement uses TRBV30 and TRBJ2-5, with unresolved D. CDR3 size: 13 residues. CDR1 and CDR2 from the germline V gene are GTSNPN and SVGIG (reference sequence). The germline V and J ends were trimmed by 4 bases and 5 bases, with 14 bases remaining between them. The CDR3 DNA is TGTGCCTGGAATCATAAGGGCGCGGAGACCCAGTACTTC. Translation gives CAWNHKGAETQYF. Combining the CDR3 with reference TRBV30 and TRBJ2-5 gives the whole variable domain SQTIHQWPATLVQPVGSPLSLECTVEGTSNPNLYWYRQAAGRGLQLLFYSVGIGQISSEVPQNLSASRPQDRQFILSSKKLLLSDSGFYLCAWNHKGAETQYFGPGTRLLVL.

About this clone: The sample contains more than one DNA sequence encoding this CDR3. In nucleotides, the CDR3 is TGTGCCAGCAGTTATGGGGACCAGCCCCAGCATTTT. Its protein product is CASSYGDQPQHF. This chain joins TRBV6-6 and TRBJ1-5; weak D call: TRBD1 (5 bases). CDR1 is MNHNY, CDR2 SVGAGI, per germline (reference sequence). The V end lost 3 bases, the J end lost 7 bases, and 7 bases lay between the germline ends. The CDR3 has 12 amino acids.

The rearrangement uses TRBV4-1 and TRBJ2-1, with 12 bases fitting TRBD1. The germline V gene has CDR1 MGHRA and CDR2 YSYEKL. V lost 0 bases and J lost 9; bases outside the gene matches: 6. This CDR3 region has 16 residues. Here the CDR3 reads CASSQDIGTGGVEQFF. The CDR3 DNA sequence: TGCGCCAGCAGCCAAGATATTGGGACAGGGGGCGTTGAGCAGTTCTTC.

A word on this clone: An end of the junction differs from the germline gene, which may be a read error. The CDR3 bases are TGTGCCTGGAGCGCCGGACAGTCGCATATAGAGCCCCATCATTTT. Translated: CAWSAGQSHIEPHHF. The chain joins TRBV30 to TRBJ1-5; possible D gene TRBD1, 6 bases. Germline assignment: CDR1 GTSNPN and CDR2 SVGIG (reference sequence). This CDR3 has 15 residues.

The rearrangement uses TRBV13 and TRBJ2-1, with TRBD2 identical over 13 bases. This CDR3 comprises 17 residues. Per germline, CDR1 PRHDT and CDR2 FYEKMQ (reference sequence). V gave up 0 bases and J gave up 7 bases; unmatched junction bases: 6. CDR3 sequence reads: CASSLGPGLAGLNEQFF. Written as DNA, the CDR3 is TGTGCCAGCAGCTTAGGACCGGGACTAGCGGGATTGAATGAGCAGTTCTTC.

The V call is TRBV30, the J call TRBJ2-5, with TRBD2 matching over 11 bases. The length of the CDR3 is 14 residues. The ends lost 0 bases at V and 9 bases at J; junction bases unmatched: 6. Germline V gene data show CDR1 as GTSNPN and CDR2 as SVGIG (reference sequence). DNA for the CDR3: TGTGCCTGGAGTGTACAGGTAGCGGGAGGGCCCCAGTACTTC. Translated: CAWSVQVAGGPQYF.

For the CDR3, the DNA is TGTGCCAGCAGCTTAGGCCTACTAGCGGGAGGGAGCACAGATACGCAGTATTTT. Its protein is CASSLGLLAGGSTDTQYF. The chain has TRBV7-3 and TRBJ2-3, with 13 bases aligning to TRBD2. Germline lookup yields CDR1 SGHTA and CDR2 FQGTGA. The J segment lost 0 bases and the V segment lost 2 bases, leaving 5 bases of the junction unmatched. This CDR3 is 18 amino acids long.

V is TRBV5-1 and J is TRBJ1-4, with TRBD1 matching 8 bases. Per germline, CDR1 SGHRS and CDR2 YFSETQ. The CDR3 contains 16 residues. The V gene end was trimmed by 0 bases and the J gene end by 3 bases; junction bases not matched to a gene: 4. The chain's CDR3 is CASSLVTGGANEKLFF. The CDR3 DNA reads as TGCGCCAGCAGCTTGGTTACAGGGGGAGCTAATGAAAAACTGTTTTTT.

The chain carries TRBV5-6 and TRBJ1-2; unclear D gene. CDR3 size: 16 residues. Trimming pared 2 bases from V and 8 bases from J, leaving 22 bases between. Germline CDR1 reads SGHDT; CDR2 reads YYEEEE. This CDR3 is CASSFRDFGELYGYTF. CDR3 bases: TGTGCCAGCAGCTTCCGCGATTTCGGGGAATTGTACGGCTACACCTTC.

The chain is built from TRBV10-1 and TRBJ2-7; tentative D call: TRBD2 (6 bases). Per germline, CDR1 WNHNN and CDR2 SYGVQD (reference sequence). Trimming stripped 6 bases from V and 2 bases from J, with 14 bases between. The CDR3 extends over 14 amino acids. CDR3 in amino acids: CASSPFAGTYEQYF. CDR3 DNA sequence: TGCGCCAGCAGCCCCTTCGCGGGGACCTACGAGCAGTACTTC.

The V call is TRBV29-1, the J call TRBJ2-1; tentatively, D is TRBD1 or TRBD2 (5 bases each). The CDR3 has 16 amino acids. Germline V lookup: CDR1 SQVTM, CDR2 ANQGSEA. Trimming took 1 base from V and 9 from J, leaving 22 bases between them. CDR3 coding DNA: TGCAGCGTTGAAGTCATCTGGGACGGGTGGGGCGGTGAGCAGTTCTTC. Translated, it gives CSVEVIWDGWGGEQFF.

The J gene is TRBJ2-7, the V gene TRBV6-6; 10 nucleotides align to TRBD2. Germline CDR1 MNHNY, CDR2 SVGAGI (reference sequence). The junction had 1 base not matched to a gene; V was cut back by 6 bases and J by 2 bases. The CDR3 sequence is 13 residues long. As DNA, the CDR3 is TGTGCCAGCAGACTAGCGGGGCCCTACGAGCAGTACTTC. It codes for CASRLAGPYEQYF.

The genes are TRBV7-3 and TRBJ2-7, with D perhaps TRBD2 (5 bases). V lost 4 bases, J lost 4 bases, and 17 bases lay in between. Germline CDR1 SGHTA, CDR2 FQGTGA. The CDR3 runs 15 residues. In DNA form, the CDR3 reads TGTGCCAGCAGCTCGGAGGCCGCCCCGATATACGAGCAGTACTTC. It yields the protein CASSSEAAPIYEQYF.